Listed here are 3 T cell receptor beta chains from one sample, sequenced in a study of regulatory T cells in long-lasting Graves disease (dated by TCRdb to the early 2020s). Read against the paper, the sample's time point label means: newly diagnosed GD, antithyroid drugs for less than 3 months. For both TCR sequencing and RNA sequencing, RNA was extracted from PBMCs using TRIzol. Receptor libraries were prepared by multiplex PCR. The instrument was an Illumina HiSeq 4000. To build TCR beta libraries, CDR3 regions were amplified by Arm-PCR using iRepertoire HTBI primers. The public reads were reanalyzed by TCRdb: fastp trimming at Q25, MiXCR alignment, in-frame beta chains only. Every CDR3 protein is listed once, alongside the most common genes and DNA of its rows. This sample is represented by 350,000 to 550,000 distinct CDR3 sequences; 16% of them were singletons. Of the sample, around 23% falls within the top ten clones.

This same sample was also taken into another study, of T cells in Graves' hyperthyroidism and ophthalmopathy.

The sequenced sample was peripheral blood mononuclear cells (PBMCs), obtained at new diagnosis, from a patient treated with antithyroid drugs. These receptors were collected from a woman between 18 and 30 years old with Graves disease. Donor details come from another sample of the same person, matched by shared clones.

In its sample, this clonotype was seen a few times. The chain recombines TRBV20-1 with TRBJ1-2; tentative D call: TRBD1 (6 bases). Germline values: CDR1 DFQATT, CDR2 SNEGSKA (reference sequence). The ends were cut back, 3 bases at V and 1 base at J, with 12 bases in the middle. CDR3 length: 14 residues. This CDR3 reads CSASPDRFNYGYTF. In DNA form, the CDR3 reads TGCAGTGCTAGTCCGGACAGATTTAACTATGGCTACACCTTC.

The chain uses TRBV29-1 and TRBJ2-7, with TRBD2 identical over 7 bases. The CDR3 length is 13 residues. With 6 bases clipped from V and 0 bases from J, the junction kept 5 bases outside the gene matches. CDR1 and CDR2 (germline): SQVTM, ANQGSEA. This CDR3 reads CSVGGIYSYEQYF. The CDR3 bases are TGCAGCGTGGGGGGGATATACTCCTACGAGCAGTACTTC.

In regard to this clonotype: This may arise from a read error, as a much more abundant clone is one base away. The rearrangement uses TRBV12-3 or TRBV12-4 and TRBJ1-1; D ambiguous. The CDR3 has 13 amino acids. As DNA, the CDR3 is TGTGCCAGACCCAAGGAGGTTGGCACTGAAGCTTCCTTT. Translating gives CARPKEVGTEASF.